The following is a T cell receptor beta chain sequence with its context. V was shortened by 5 bases and J by 1 base, with 11 bases between the two germline ends. CDR1 is SGHTA and CDR2 is FQGTGA in the germline V gene. The CDR3 loop spans 14 amino acids. Patients of the Seattle cohort, enrolled during active infection, were followed longitudinally. The data originate from a study of blood T cell repertoires in COVID-19. Study-wide context: The samples span acute and convalescent COVID-19 from the United States, Italy and Spain. T cells, B-cell-depleted T cells, or PBMCs supplied cDNA or gDNA.

Authors' data handling: Nucleated cell counts were estimated from reference gene primer amplification. The assay was immunoSEQ multiplex PCR, and TCRdb's table has in-frame clones only and misses some. From that table come the V and J calls and clone size; the DNA was used to work out D and trimming. The sample has about 120,000 clones, around 91% seen once. The sequence was collected from a woman in her sixties or seventies with COVID-19, enrolled during active disease. The chain recombines TRBV7-3 with TRBJ1-1; D gene ambiguous. The sequenced sample was peripheral blood. CDR3 loop: CASSRQGGNTEAFF. The CDR3, as DNA: TGTGCCAGCAGCCGTCAAGGAGGGAACACTGAAGCTTTCTTT.